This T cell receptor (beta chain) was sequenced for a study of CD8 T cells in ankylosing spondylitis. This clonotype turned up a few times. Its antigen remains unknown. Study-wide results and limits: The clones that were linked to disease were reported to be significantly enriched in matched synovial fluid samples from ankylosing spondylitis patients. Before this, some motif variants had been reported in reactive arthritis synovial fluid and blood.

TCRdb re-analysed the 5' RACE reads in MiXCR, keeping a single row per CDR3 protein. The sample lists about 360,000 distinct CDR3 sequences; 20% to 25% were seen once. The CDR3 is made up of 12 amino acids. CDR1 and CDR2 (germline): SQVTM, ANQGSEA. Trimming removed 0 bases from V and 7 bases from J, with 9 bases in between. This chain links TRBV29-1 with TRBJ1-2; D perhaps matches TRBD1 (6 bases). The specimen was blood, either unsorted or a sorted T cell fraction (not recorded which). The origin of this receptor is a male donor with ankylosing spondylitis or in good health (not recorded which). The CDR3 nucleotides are TGCAGCGTTGAAGAACAGGGACTTGGCTACACCTTC. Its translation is CSVEEQGLGYTF.